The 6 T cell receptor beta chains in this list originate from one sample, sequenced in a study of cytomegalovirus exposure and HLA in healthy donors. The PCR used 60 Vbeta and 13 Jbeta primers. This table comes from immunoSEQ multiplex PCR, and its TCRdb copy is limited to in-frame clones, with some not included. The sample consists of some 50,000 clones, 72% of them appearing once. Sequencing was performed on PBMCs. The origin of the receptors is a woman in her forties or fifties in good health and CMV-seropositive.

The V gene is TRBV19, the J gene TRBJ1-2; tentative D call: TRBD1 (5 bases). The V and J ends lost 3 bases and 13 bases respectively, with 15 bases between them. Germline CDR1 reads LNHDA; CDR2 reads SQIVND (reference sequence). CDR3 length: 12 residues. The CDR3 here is CASSISRALSTF. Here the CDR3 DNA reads TGTGCCAGTAGTATCAGCAGGGCCCTTTCCACCTTC.

The CDR3 DNA reads as TGTGCCAGCAGTTCTCCGGGACTAGCGGAAGAGACCCAGTACTTC. It codes for CASSSPGLAEETQYF. The chain recombines TRBV27 with TRBJ2-5; 11 nucleotides agree with TRBD2. V lost 4 bases to trimming and J lost 3 bases; unmatched junction nucleotides: 4. The length of the CDR3 is 15 residues. Germline assignment: CDR1 MNHEY and CDR2 SMNVEV (reference sequence).

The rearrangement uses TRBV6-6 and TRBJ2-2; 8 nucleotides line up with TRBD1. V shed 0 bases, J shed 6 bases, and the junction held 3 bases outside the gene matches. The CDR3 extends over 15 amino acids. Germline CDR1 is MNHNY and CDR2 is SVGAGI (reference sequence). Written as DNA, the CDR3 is TGTGCCAGCAGTTACTCTTCAGGGGGCGCCGGGGAGCTGTTTTTT. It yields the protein CASSYSSGGAGELFF.

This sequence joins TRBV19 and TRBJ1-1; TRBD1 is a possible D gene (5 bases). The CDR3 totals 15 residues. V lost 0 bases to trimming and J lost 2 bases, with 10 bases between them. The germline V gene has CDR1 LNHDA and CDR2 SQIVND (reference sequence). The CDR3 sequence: CASSIDPDINTEAFF. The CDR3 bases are TGTGCCAGTAGTATAGATCCGGACATCAACACTGAAGCTTTCTTT.

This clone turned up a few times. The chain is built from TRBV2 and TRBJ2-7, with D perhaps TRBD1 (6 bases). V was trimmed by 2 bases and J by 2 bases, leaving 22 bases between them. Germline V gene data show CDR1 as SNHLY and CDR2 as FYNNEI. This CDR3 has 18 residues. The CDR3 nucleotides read TGTGCCAGCAGTGAATATGTCGAACAGGGAGAAGGAACCTACGAGCAGTACTTC. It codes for CASSEYVEQGEGTYEQYF.

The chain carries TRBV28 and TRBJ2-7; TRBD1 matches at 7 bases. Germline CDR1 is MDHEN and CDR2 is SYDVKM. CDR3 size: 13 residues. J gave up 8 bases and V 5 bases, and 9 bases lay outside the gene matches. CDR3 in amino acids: CASSLSRTGQQYF. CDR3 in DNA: TGTGCCAGCAGTCTATCCCGGACAGGCCAGCAGTACTTC. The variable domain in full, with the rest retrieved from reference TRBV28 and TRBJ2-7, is DVKVTQSSRYLVKRTGEKVFLECVQDMDHENMFWYRQDPGLGLRLIYFSYDVKMKEKGDIPEGYSVSREKKERFSLILESASTNQTSMYLCASSLSRTGQQYFGPGTRLTVT.